A single sample gave rise to the 2 T cell receptor beta chains below, sequenced in a study of control samples from healthy donors and cancer patients. Clones were sequenced by immunoSEQ multiplex PCR, and TCRdb holds only the in-frame ones, with some missing. The sample yields more than 95,000 clones, 83% seen once. The specimen sequenced was blood. The source is a woman aged 45-65 years in good health.

This clone was picked up one time. The V and J genes are TRBV11-3 and TRBJ2-6; 7 nucleotides match TRBD1. This CDR3 region has 19 residues. Germline-derived CDR1 and CDR2 are SGHNT and YENEEA. V was pared by 3 bases and J by 0 bases, with 11 bases of the junction left unmatched. The DNA of the CDR3 is TGTGCCAGCAGCTTGGACCGGGACAGATTTTCCTCTGGGGCCAACGTCCTGACTTTC. This encodes CASSLDRDRFSSGANVLTF.

CDR3 bases: TGCGCCAGCAGCTTGGCCGGGCAGGAAAACTATGGCTACACCTTC. This translates into CASSLAGQENYGYTF. The rearrangement links TRBV5-1 to TRBJ1-2; D is uncertain. Trimming left V 0 bases short and J 2 bases short, with 11 bases between. There are 15 residues in the CDR3. CDR1 is SGHRS, CDR2 YFSETQ, per germline.